This TCR beta chain was documented in a study of T cell responses to AZD1222 COVID-19 vaccine (dated by TCRdb to about 2021). For context, the study as a whole: TCR sequencing covered over 230 trial participants: some 210 given two doses of AZD1222 and 26 given two doses of MenACWY control vaccine. Trial participants were enrolled by age into 18-55, 56-69 and 70-plus year subgroups, with roughly 150, 30 and 60 TCR-sequenced participants respectively.

Overall study outcomes, separate from this receptor: Vaccine-associated CD4 TCRs spanned the whole spike protein, with dominant responses in regions 160-218 and 743-854. Conclusions about previously exposed vaccinees are limited because only five to seven AZD1222 recipients were SARS-CoV-2 seropositive at baseline. Most participants were white British and females outnumbered males, and the authors suggested that clonal diversity may have been underestimated. Reportedly, close to half of the unique spike-specific TCRs recognized epitopes lying outside the regions that are mutated in the B.1.351 and B.1.1.7 variants. In the small 56-69-year group, the increase in depth fell short of significance, most likely because of low power. Spike-specific TCR breadth and depth rose significantly after two AZD1222 doses compared with day 0 and with MenACWY recipients. No day 14 peak-response samples were available, so repertoires were characterized only after the peak T cell response.

The CDR3 regions of human TCRbeta chains were subjected to immunosequencing. Per the original workflow: Repertoire TCRs were matched against a reference library of SARS-CoV-2-specific TCRs generated with the MIRA antigen-specificity platform. Breadth was defined as the fraction of unique TCRs that were SARS-CoV-2-associated, and depth was defined as the fraction of total T cells that were SARS-CoV-2-associated. Each spike-specific TCR was assigned to its reactive spike region and to a CD4 or CD8 class using the MIRA data. Log10-transformed breadth and depth values were compared by one-way ANOVA with Sidak's multiple comparisons tests. The clones in this table, taken by TCRdb from immuneACCESS, are in-frame only. Not every clone is retained; where verified, under half of the shortfall comes from an unresolved V gene, and the cause of the rest is unknown. V and J calls plus clone size are reproduced from that table; the DNA served to infer D and trimming. A total of about 70,000 clones appear in this sample, about nine tenths of them only once. 3% to 3.5% of the sample is in the top ten clones.

A single count supports this clone. The antigen this receptor binds is unknown. The record has no base qualities; no much larger clone is one base away. What the time point label conveys for this sample: about 28 days (+/-7) after the second vaccine dose. AZD1222 recipients whose second dose came at about 4 weeks and those whose second dose came at about 12 weeks were combined into one group, since spike-specific TCR depth and breadth did not differ between the two schedules. Vaccinee samples came from UK trials COV001 and COV002, including a single-blind randomized controlled phase 2/3 trial of AZD1222 (ChAdOx1 nCoV-19) in healthy adults. For TCRbeta chain sequencing, PBMC samples from trial participants were taken at day 0 and at day 28 after the second dose. From the cysteine up to the phenylalanine, the CDR3 has a length of 14 residues. Only the CDR3 DNA stays, 42 bases, in frame from base 1. V was cut back by 2 bases and J by 1 base, leaving a gap of 9 bases between them. The CDR1 and CDR2 encoded by the germline V gene are SGHRS and YFSETQ.

The sample in question was peripheral blood, obtained 28 days after the second AZD1222 dose. The clonotype originates from an adult who received the AZD1222 COVID-19 vaccine. This chain is built from TRBV5-1 and TRBJ1-1; the best D guess is TRBD1, with 6 bases matching. The DNA sequence is TGCGCCAGCAGCTTCAGGGGAGGGAACACTGAAGCTTTCTTT. This yields the protein CASSFRGGNTEAFF.